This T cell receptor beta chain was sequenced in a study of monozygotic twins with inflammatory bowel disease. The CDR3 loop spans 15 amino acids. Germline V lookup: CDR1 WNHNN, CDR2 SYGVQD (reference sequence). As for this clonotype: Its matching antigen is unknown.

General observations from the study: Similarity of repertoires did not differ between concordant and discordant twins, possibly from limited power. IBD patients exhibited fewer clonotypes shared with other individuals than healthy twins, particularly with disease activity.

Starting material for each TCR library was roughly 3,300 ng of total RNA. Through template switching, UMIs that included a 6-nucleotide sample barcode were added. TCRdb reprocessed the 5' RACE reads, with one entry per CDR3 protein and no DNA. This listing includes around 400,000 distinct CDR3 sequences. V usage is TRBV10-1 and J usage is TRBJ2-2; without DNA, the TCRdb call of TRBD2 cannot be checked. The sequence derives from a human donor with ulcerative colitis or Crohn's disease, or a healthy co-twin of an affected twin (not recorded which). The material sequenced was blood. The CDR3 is CASSGTSGNTGELFF.